This T cell receptor beta chain was captured in a study of T cell responses to AZD1222 COVID-19 vaccine. This CDR3 contains 12 residues. With 5 bases removed from V and 10 bases from J, the gap between germline ends came to 18 bases. Germline V gives CDR1 SQVTM, CDR2 ANQGSEA. Repertoires were generated with immunoSEQ multiplex PCR, while TCRdb's copy carries only in-frame clones and drops some. Among 70,000 to 90,000 clones, about 84% were seen once, and the ten largest hold more than 8.5%. In regard to this clone: The antigen is not known.

Notes on the study in general: The donor group comprised mostly white British people and more females; the analysis possibly underestimated clonal diversity.

J is TRBJ2-7 and V is TRBV29-1; D is tentatively TRBD1 or TRBD2 (6 bases each). This TCR derives from an adult in good health. The sequencing used peripheral blood, collected on day 0 of AZD1222 vaccination. The CDR3 DNA sequence: TGCAGCGTTCAGTCCGGGGCCGGGGGCCAGTACTTC. This encodes CSVQSGAGGQYF.